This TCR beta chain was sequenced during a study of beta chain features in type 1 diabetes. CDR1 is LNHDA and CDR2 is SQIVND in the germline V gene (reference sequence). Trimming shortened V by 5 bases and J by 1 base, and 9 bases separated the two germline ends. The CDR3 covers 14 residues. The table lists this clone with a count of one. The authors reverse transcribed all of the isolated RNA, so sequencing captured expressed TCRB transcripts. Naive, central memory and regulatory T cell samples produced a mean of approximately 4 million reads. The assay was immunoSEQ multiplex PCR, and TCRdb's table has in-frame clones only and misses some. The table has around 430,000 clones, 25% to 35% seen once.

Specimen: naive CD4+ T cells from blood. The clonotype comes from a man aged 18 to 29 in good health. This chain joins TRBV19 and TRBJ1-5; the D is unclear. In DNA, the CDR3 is TGTGCCAGTAGTCCAGGTTGGAGCAATCAGCCCCAGCATTTT. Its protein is CASSPGWSNQPQHF.